The entry below describes one TCR beta chain. What it recognizes is unknown. Per germline, CDR1 LNHDA and CDR2 SQIVND (reference sequence). The CDR3 has 11 residues. The V and J ends lost 8 bases and 7 bases respectively, with 8 bases between them. This sample is drawn from a study of shared clonotypes between healthy human individuals. General study findings and limits: A generally larger estimated richness was seen in naive subsets than in memory subsets. Rarefaction demonstrated incomplete sorted-subset sequencing despite large depth. Non-shared clonotypes showed lower generation probabilities than clonotypes common to all four donors.

The table came from immunoSEQ multiplex PCR; TCRdb's copy has only in-frame clones and leaves some out. The table includes a few million clones, just over 90% detected once. CD4+ cell separation produced CD45RA+ naive and CD45RA-negative memory subsets. This TCR was recovered from a man aged 18 to 30 in good health. Some clones in this sample may be carry-over from other donors' samples. The sequenced material came from naive CD4+ T cells from PBMCs. Subset denoted: CD45RA+ positively selected. The chain is built from TRBV19 and TRBJ2-2; no clear D. CDR3 in amino acids: CASVGYGELFF. The CDR3 DNA sequence: TGTGCCAGTGTAGGGTACGGGGAGCTGTTTTTT.